Listed below are T cell receptor beta chains from one sample, sequenced in a study of cytomegalovirus exposure and HLA in healthy donors. Sequencing used immunoSEQ multiplex PCR; TCRdb keeps in-frame clones, though not all of them. The sample lists over 150,000 clones, 75% to 90% occurring once. What was sequenced was PBMCs. The receptors originated from a man aged 30-40 years in good health and CMV-seronegative. Both conserved end residues are part of each CDR3. The D gene is left open where the match is weak. Clone size is shown for a subset of rows, as once, few, many or a class of expanded clone.

v_call,d_call,clone_size,j_call,cdr3_aa,cdr3_nt
TRBV10-3,-,-,TRBJ1-1,CAISGNPFRMPAEAFF,TGTGCCATCAGTGGTAACCCCTTCAGGATGCCGGCTGAAGCTTTCTTT
TRBV6-5,-,-,TRBJ1-1,CASSYSRNTEAFF,TGTGCCAGCAGTTACTCGCGAAACACTGAAGCTTTCTTT
TRBV4-2,TRBD2,-,TRBJ2-3,CASSQGLAPSTDTQYF,TGTGCCAGCAGCCAAGGACTAGCGCCTAGCACAGATACGCAGTATTTT
TRBV5-4,-,-,TRBJ2-7,CASSLRTAYEQYF,TGTGCCAGCAGCTTACGGACAGCCTACGAGCAGTACTTC
TRBV18,-,-,TRBJ1-3,CASSPGPREGNTIYF,TGTGCCAGCTCTCCTGGACCGCGGGAGGGAAACACCATATATTTT
TRBV7-2,-,-,TRBJ1-2,CASAFGPGLNYGYTF,TGTGCCAGCGCATTCGGTCCGGGACTTAACTATGGCTACACCTTC
TRBV12-5,-,-,TRBJ1-4,CASYRELKYEKLFF,TGTGCTAGTTACCGGGAACTAAAGTATGAAAAACTGTTTTTT
TRBV5-1,TRBD1,few,TRBJ1-3,CASSLAGTGFIGNTIYF,TGCGCCAGCAGCTTGGCCGGGACAGGGTTCATCGGAAACACCATATATTTT
TRBV5-1,TRBD1,once,TRBJ2-7,CASSIPGQGNYEQYF,TGCGCCAGCAGCATCCCGGGACAGGGTAACTACGAGCAGTACTTC
TRBV29-1,-,-,TRBJ1-5,CSVATESFNQPQHF,TGCAGCGTAGCGACAGAGAGCTTCAATCAGCCCCAGCATTTT
TRBV11-2,-,-,TRBJ2-7,CASRPNRGTVSYEQYF,TGTGCCAGCAGACCGAATCGCGGGACAGTCAGCTACGAGCAGTACTTC
TRBV11-2,TRBD1,-,TRBJ2-7,CASSLDPGGQGTPYEQYF,TGTGCCAGCAGCTTAGATCCAGGGGGACAGGGGACCCCCTACGAGCAGTACTTC
TRBV7-2,-,-,TRBJ1-2,CASSLGRGDLVGYTF,TGTGCCAGCAGCTTAGGGAGGGGCGATCTTGTAGGCTACACCTTC
TRBV4-3,-,-,TRBJ1-2,CASSLQEKEDLGGYTF,TGCGCCAGCAGCCTCCAGGAAAAGGAGGATCTAGGCGGCTACACCTTC
TRBV6-1,-,-,TRBJ1-3,CASSEVAGFGNTIYF,TGTGCCAGCAGTGAAGTCGCGGGGTTCGGAAACACCATATATTTT
TRBV19,TRBD1,-,TRBJ1-2,CASSIQPTGRGYTF,TGTGCCAGTAGTATACAACCGACAGGGCGAGGCTACACCTTC
TRBV6-5,TRBD1,-,TRBJ1-1,CASRSTGAGAFF,TGTGCCAGCAGATCGACAGGGGCCGGAGCTTTCTTT
TRBV6-1,-,-,TRBJ1-3,CASRPVSSGNTIYF,TGTGCCAGCAGGCCGGTCTCCTCTGGAAACACCATATATTTT
TRBV13,TRBD1,-,TRBJ1-3,CASSPTGTGGRNTIYF,TGTGCCAGCAGCCCAACCGGGACAGGGGGTCGAAACACCATATATTTT
TRBV6-4,TRBD2,-,TRBJ2-2,CASRASGGRVGELFF,TGTGCCAGCAGAGCTAGCGGGGGAAGAGTCGGGGAGCTGTTTTTT
TRBV5-1,-,-,TRBJ2-1,CASSQGQVGNEQFF,TGCGCCAGCAGCCAGGGACAAGTAGGGAATGAGCAGTTCTTC
TRBV9,TRBD1,-,TRBJ2-7,CASSPGDSVPYEQYF,TGTGCCAGCAGCCCTGGGGACAGCGTCCCCTACGAGCAGTACTTC
TRBV4-1,-,-,TRBJ1-5,CASSQDTQGDQPQHF,TGCGCCAGCAGCCAAGACACCCAGGGCGATCAGCCCCAGCATTTT
TRBV28,-,few,TRBJ2-7,CASSFRGEQYF,TGTGCCAGCAGTTTTAGGGGGGAGCAGTACTTC
TRBV5-1,TRBD2,once,TRBJ2-3,CASTAGGTADTQYF,TGCGCCAGCACCGCGGGGGGGACGGCAGATACGCAGTATTTT
TRBV19,-,-,TRBJ1-2,CASSISAKNYGYTF,TGTGCCAGTAGTATAAGCGCGAAGAACTATGGCTACACCTTC
TRBV27,TRBD2,-,TRBJ2-1,CASRGSGHNEQFF,TGTGCCAGCAGGGGTAGCGGGCACAATGAGCAGTTCTTC
TRBV28,TRBD2,-,TRBJ2-1,CASSFWTSGDYNEQFF,TGTGCCAGCAGTTTTTGGACTAGCGGAGATTACAATGAGCAGTTCTTC
TRBV10-3,-,-,TRBJ1-1,CAIMDRVTGNTEAFF,TGTGCCATCATGGATCGAGTGACAGGAAACACTGAAGCTTTCTTT
TRBV19,-,-,TRBJ1-4,CASTLATNEKLFF,TGTGCCAGTACCCTTGCAACTAATGAAAAACTGTTTTTT
TRBV6-4,-,medium-sized,TRBJ2-2,CASSVQGEGTGELFF,TGTGCCAGCAGCGTACAGGGTGAGGGCACCGGGGAGCTGTTTTTT
TRBV7-9,TRBD1,-,TRBJ1-6,CASSPGTEGSPLHF,TGTGCCAGCAGCCCCGGGACAGAGGGGTCACCCCTCCACTTT
TRBV5-6,-,-,TRBJ1-1,CASSLGRARETEAFF,TGTGCCAGCAGCTTGGGGAGGGCGAGAGAAACTGAAGCTTTCTTT
TRBV29-1,-,-,TRBJ2-2,CSVEAITGELFF,TGCAGCGTTGAAGCTATCACCGGGGAGCTGTTTTTT
TRBV30,TRBD1,-,TRBJ2-7,CASYRGSYEQYF,TGTGCCAGCTACAGGGGCTCCTACGAGCAGTACTTC
TRBV10-3,-,-,TRBJ2-7,CAIADSWSGSLSYEQYF,TGTGCCATCGCTGACTCTTGGAGCGGAAGCCTCTCCTACGAGCAGTACTTC
TRBV9,-,few,TRBJ2-1,CASSGRDTYNEQFF,TGTGCCAGCAGCGGCCGGGACACCTACAATGAGCAGTTCTTC
TRBV11-1,-,-,TRBJ1-1,CASSPTYRVEAFF,TGTGCCAGCAGCCCTACCTACAGGGTTGAAGCTTTCTTT
TRBV5-1,-,-,TRBJ2-3,CASSLEHTDTQYF,TGCGCCAGCAGCTTAGAGCACACAGATACGCAGTATTTT
TRBV10-3,-,-,TRBJ2-2,CAIPRAATTGTSNTGELFF,TGTGCCATCCCTCGAGCGGCAACAACCGGGACATCGAACACCGGGGAGCTGTTTTTT
TRBV6-5,-,-,TRBJ1-3,CASSRGTGNTIYF,TGTGCCAGCAGCAGGGGTACTGGAAACACCATATATTTT
TRBV7-9,-,-,TRBJ1-1,CASSQGVAEAFF,TGTGCCAGCAGCCAGGGTGTCGCTGAAGCTTTCTTT